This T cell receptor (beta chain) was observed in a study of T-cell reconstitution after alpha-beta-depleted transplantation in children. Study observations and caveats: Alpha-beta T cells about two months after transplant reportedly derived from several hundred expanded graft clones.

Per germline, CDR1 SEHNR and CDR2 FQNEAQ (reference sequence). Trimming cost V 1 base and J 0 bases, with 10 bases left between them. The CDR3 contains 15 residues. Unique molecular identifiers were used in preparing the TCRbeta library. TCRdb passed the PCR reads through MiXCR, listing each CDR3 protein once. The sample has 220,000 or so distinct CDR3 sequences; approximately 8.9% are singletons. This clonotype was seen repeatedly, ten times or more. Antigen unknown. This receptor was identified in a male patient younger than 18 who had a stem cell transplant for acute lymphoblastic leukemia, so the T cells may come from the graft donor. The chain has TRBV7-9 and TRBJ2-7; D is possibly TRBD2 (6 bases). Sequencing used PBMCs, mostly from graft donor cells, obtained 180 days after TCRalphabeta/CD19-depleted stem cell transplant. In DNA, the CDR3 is TGTGCCAGCAGCTTAGTAGCGGTAAGCTCCTACGAGCAGTACTTC. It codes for CASSLVAVSSYEQYF. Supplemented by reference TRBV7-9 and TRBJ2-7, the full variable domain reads DTGVSQNPRHKITKRGQNVTFRCDPISEHNRLYWYRQTLGQGPEFLTYFQNEAQLEKSRLLSDRFSAERPKGSFSTLEIQRTEQGDSAMYLCASSLVAVSSYEQYFGPGTRLTVT.